This T cell receptor (beta chain) appears in the sequencing data of a study of T cell responses to AZD1222 COVID-19 vaccine. With regard to this clone: Its antigen remains unidentified.

Regarding the study as a whole: Nearly half of spike-specific TCRs reportedly target unmutated variant regions. It was only a handful of AZD1222 recipients who were seropositive at baseline. CD4 TCRs covered the whole spike, strongest at regions 160-218 and 743-854.

Only in-frame clones appear in the TCRdb table, and some are missing; sequencing was by immunoSEQ multiplex PCR. The data contain around 130,000 clones, 93% of them singletons. V dropped 6 bases and J dropped 4; count of bases not matched to a gene: 8. This CDR3 contains 14 residues. The V gene's germline CDR1 is KGHSH and CDR2 LQKENI. The TCR originated in an adult in good health. This specimen consisted of peripheral blood, obtained on day 0 of AZD1222 vaccination. This rearrangement joins TRBV18 to TRBJ1-2; TRBD1 matches 7 bases. CDR3 DNA: TGTGCCAGCTCGGCGACAGGGACCTCCTATGGCTACACCTTC. The encoded protein is CASSATGTSYGYTF.